This TCR beta chain was retrieved from a study of naive and memory T cell subsets. The CDR3 spans 13 residues. The V end was cut by 2 bases, the J end by 2 bases, with 9 bases between. CDR1 and CDR2 from the germline V gene are GTSNPN and SVGIG (reference sequence). The SP2 primer and nested alpha and beta constant region primers amplified ligated cDNA in four rounds. One entry per CDR3 protein results from TCRdb running MiXCR on the 5' RACE reads. The table has roughly 56,000 distinct CDR3 sequences, roughly 6.7% seen once. The library had UMIs added by 3' ligation of an oligonucleotide to TCR cDNA. Unsorted total RNA, roughly 1 to 1,100 ng, was DNase treated before reverse transcription.

The chain recombines TRBV30 with TRBJ1-1; tentatively, D is TRBD1 (5 bases). The clonotype comes from a male donor in good health. CDR3 sequence (DNA): TGTGCCTGGAGTAAAGGGGTAAACACTGAAGCTTTCTTT. This gives the protein CAWSKGVNTEAFF.